This passage covers 24 T cell receptor beta chains from one sample sequenced in a study of T cell repertoires and HLA-DP antigens. Antigens of these TCRs are unknown. This table comes from immunoSEQ multiplex PCR, and its TCRdb copy is limited to in-frame clones, with some not included. The top ten hold about 1.7% of the sample, which has about 89,000 clones, 86% seen once. Sequencing was performed on CD4+ T cells from PBMCs. The source is a man aged 50 or older in good health and CMV-seronegative.

The chain has TRBV28 and TRBJ2-7; 9 nucleotides match TRBD2. Germline lookup yields CDR1 MDHEN and CDR2 SYDVKM. V lost 3 bases to trimming and J lost 1 base; unmatched junction nucleotides: 4. There are 15 residues in the CDR3. The CDR3 spells CASSFPSGASYEQYF. CDR3 DNA sequence: TGTGCCAGCAGTTTTCCTAGCGGGGCTTCCTACGAGCAGTACTTC.

The chain has TRBV18 and TRBJ1-3, with D uncertain. The CDR3 is 15 residues long. V lost 0 bases, J lost 1 base, and 7 bases lay in between. Germline values: CDR1 KGHSH, CDR2 LQKENI. CDR3 sequence (DNA): TGTGCCAGCTCACCACCGGTCCCTTCTGGAAACACCATATATTTT. Protein sequence: CASSPPVPSGNTIYF.

The chain has TRBV5-1 and TRBJ2-5; D call uncertain. CDR3 length: 15 amino acids. V was clipped by 0 bases and J by 1 base, with 10 bases between them. Looked up from germline, CDR1 is SGHRS and CDR2 is YFSETQ. In nucleotides, the CDR3 is TGCGCCAGCAGCTTGGCCTTGGGCAGCCAAGAGACCCAGTACTTC. Translation gives CASSLALGSQETQYF.

V and J are TRBV7-2 and TRBJ1-3, with D unclear. Germline V gene data show CDR1 as SGHTA and CDR2 as FQGNSA. The V end lost 1 base, the J end lost 0 bases, and 7 bases lay between the germline ends. The CDR3 sequence is 15 residues long. The CDR3 DNA is TGTGCCAGCAGCTTAGGGACGGTCTCTGGAAACACCATATATTTT. It translates to CASSLGTVSGNTIYF.

The rearrangement uses TRBV27 and TRBJ2-1; D unclear. The V gene lost 5 bases and the J gene lost 4 bases, with 12 bases spanning the gap. The CDR3 consists of 14 residues. Looked up from germline, CDR1 is MNHEY and CDR2 is SMNVEV (reference sequence). The CDR3 sequence is CASSPISGYNEQFF. The CDR3 DNA sequence: TGTGCCAGCAGTCCCATCAGTGGATACAATGAGCAGTTCTTC.

The CDR3 spells CASSSLETGAYGYTF. The CDR3, as DNA: TGCGCCAGCAGCTCATTAGAGACAGGGGCATATGGCTACACCTTC. The chain is built from TRBV5-1 and TRBJ1-2; TRBD1 matches 8 bases. Germline trimming cut 3 bases from V and 5 bases from J; bases unmatched to any gene: 9. CDR3 length equals 15 residues. From germline, CDR1 is SGHRS and CDR2 YFSETQ.

The chain has TRBV28 and TRBJ1-2; D might be TRBD1 (6 bases). V lost 3 bases to trimming and J lost 4 bases, with 9 bases between them. Germline V gives CDR1 MDHEN, CDR2 SYDVKM. CDR3 length: 13 residues. CDR3 protein: CASSFGGLYGYTF. CDR3 nucleotides: TGTGCCAGCAGTTTTGGGGGGCTCTATGGCTACACCTTC.

The J gene is TRBJ2-6, the V gene TRBV11-3; D uncertain. The CDR3 covers 14 residues. Germline assignment: CDR1 SGHNT and CDR2 YENEEA. V lost 7 bases to trimming and J lost 0 bases, with 7 bases between them. This CDR3 is CASMRSSGANVLTF. As DNA, the CDR3 is TGTGCCAGCATGAGGTCCTCTGGGGCCAACGTCCTGACTTTC.

V gene TRBV19 combines with J gene TRBJ1-3; possibly TRBD1 for D (5 bases). Trimming stripped 8 bases from V and 4 bases from J, with 18 bases between. This CDR3 is built from 15 residues. In germline, CDR1 is LNHDA, CDR2 SQIVND (reference sequence). The CDR3 bases are TGTGCCAGTCGGTGGGCACGGGGCGAGGGAAACACCATATATTTT. This codes for CASRWARGEGNTIYF.

The CDR3 DNA is TGTGCCAGCAGGTTGGCAGGGGGTGGAACTGAAGCTTTCTTT. It specifies CASRLAGGGTEAFF. This chain joins TRBV25-1 and TRBJ1-1; 7 bases are shared with TRBD1. This CDR3 region has 14 residues. Germline values: CDR1 MGHDK, CDR2 SYGVNS. The junction had 9 bases not matched to a gene; V was cut back by 6 bases and J by 5 bases. Looking up the rest from reference TRBV25-1 and TRBJ1-1 gives the full variable domain: EADIYQTPRYLVIGTGKKITLECSQTMGHDKMYWYQQDPGMELHLIHYSYGVNSTEKGDLSSESTVSRIRTEHFPLTLESARPSHTSQYLCASRLAGGGTEAFFGQGTRLTVV.

The rearrangement uses TRBV7-3 and TRBJ2-3; 10 positions match TRBD2. The CDR3 totals 16 residues. CDR1 SGHTA and CDR2 FQGTGA come from the germline V gene. V trimming: 5 bases; J trimming: 2 bases; junction bases outside the gene matches: 7. CDR3 amino acids: CASSKRAGGSTDTQYF. The CDR3, as DNA: TGTGCCAGCAGCAAGAGAGCGGGGGGGTCCACAGATACGCAGTATTTT.

The chain recombines TRBV30 with TRBJ1-1; the D is unclear. Per the germline V gene, CDR1 is GTSNPN and CDR2 is SVGIG (reference sequence). V was cut by 2 bases and J by 6 bases, with 13 bases left in between. CDR3 size: 13 residues. CDR3 residues: CAWSNAGSAEAFF. DNA for the CDR3: TGTGCCTGGAGTAACGCTGGGAGTGCTGAAGCTTTCTTT. Using reference TRBV30 and TRBJ1-1 for the parts outside the CDR3, the full variable domain is SQTIHQWPATLVQPVGSPLSLECTVEGTSNPNLYWYRQAAGRGLQLLFYSVGIGQISSEVPQNLSASRPQDRQFILSSKKLLLSDSGFYLCAWSNAGSAEAFFGQGTRLTVV.

The chain uses TRBV2 and TRBJ2-1, with D possibly matching TRBD1 (6 bases). CDR3 length: 15 amino acids. V was cut by 4 bases and J by 9 bases, with 19 bases left in between. Germline values: CDR1 SNHLY, CDR2 FYNNEI. CDR3 coding DNA: TGTGCCAGCAGTGCGCGGACAGACCGACGGGGTGAGCAGTTCTTC. This sequence encodes CASSARTDRRGEQFF.

This sequence joins TRBV5-5 and TRBJ1-4; D unresolved. The CDR3 has 14 amino acids. Trimming removed 1 base from V and 8 bases from J, with 12 bases in between. Germline CDR1 and CDR2: SGHKS and YYEKEE (reference sequence). In DNA form, the CDR3 reads TGTGCCAGCAGCTTGAGCGGGGTCGGCGAAAAACTGTTTTTT. Residues: CASSLSGVGEKLFF.

The gene calls are TRBV7-3 and TRBJ2-3; no definite D call. This CDR3 has 13 amino acids. Germline lookup yields CDR1 SGHTA and CDR2 FQGTGA. V was shortened by 4 bases and J by 1 base, with 6 bases between the two germline ends. In DNA form, the CDR3 reads TGTGCCAGCAGCTCCCCTGGCACAGATACGCAGTATTTT. This codes for CASSSPGTDTQYF.

The genes are TRBV19 and TRBJ2-7; D gene unclear. Germline lookup yields CDR1 LNHDA and CDR2 SQIVND (reference sequence). The CDR3 covers 11 residues. Deletions cut 7 bases from V and 5 bases from J, with 9 bases between. CDR3 protein: CASTWANEQYF. The CDR3 DNA follows: TGTGCCAGTACTTGGGCGAACGAGCAGTACTTC.

The chain carries TRBV6-1 and TRBJ2-2, with D perhaps TRBD1 or TRBD2 (6 bases each). V was pared by 3 bases and J by 7 bases, with 15 bases between. The CDR3 contains 15 residues. The germline CDR1 and CDR2 sequences are MNHNS and SASEGT. CDR3 sequence reads: CASSESGARGGELFF. In nucleotides, the CDR3 is TGTGCCAGCAGTGAGTCGGGGGCGCGCGGCGGGGAGCTGTTTTTT.

The chain has TRBV2 and TRBJ2-7; the D gene could be TRBD1 or TRBD2 (5 bases each). V lost 0 bases and J 0 bases, leaving 12 bases between the germline ends. The CDR3 has 16 residues. Germline assignment: CDR1 SNHLY and CDR2 FYNNEI. The DNA of the CDR3 is TGTGCCAGCAGTGAAGCAGGGCGAGGGGCCTCCTACGAGCAGTACTTC. Its protein is CASSEAGRGASYEQYF. Filled out from reference TRBV2 and TRBJ2-7, the complete variable domain reads EPEVTQTPSHQVTQMGQEVILRCVPISNHLYFYWYRQILGQKVEFLVSFYNNEISEKSEIFDDQFSVERPDGSNFTLKIRSTKLEDSAMYFCASSEAGRGASYEQYFGPGTRLTVT.

This chain links TRBV5-1 with TRBJ2-2; no reliable D call. Deletions cut 0 bases from V and 5 bases from J, with 11 bases between. CDR3 size: 15 residues. Germline loops: CDR1 SGHRS, CDR2 YFSETQ. The CDR3 reads CASSLGLDRTGELFF. The DNA of the CDR3 is TGCGCCAGCAGCTTGGGACTTGACCGGACCGGGGAGCTGTTTTTT.

The chain uses TRBV4-3 and TRBJ2-3, with 7 bases identical to TRBD2. CDR1 LGHNA and CDR2 YSLEER come from the germline V gene. The junction had 7 bases not matched to a gene; V was cut back by 4 bases and J by 6 bases. CDR3 size: 14 residues. In nucleotides, the CDR3 is TGCGCCAGCAGCCCGGGAGGTCCCGGGGATACGCAGTATTTT. Amino acid sequence: CASSPGGPGDTQYF.

This clone showed up just once. V usage is TRBV9 and J usage is TRBJ2-1; 7 bases fit TRBD1. The CDR3 contains 15 residues. V gave up 0 bases and J gave up 4 bases; unmatched junction bases: 4. The germline CDR1 and CDR2 sequences are SGDLS and YYNGEE. The CDR3 sequence is CASSVGHRGYNEQFF. The CDR3 DNA follows: TGTGCCAGCAGCGTAGGTCACAGGGGATACAATGAGCAGTTCTTC. The full variable domain, in which reference TRBV9 and TRBJ2-1 provide the parts outside the CDR3, is DSGVTQTPKHLITATGQRVTLRCSPRSGDLSVYWYQQSLDQGLQFLIQYYNGEERAKGNILERFSAQQFPDLHSELNLSSLELGDSALYFCASSVGHRGYNEQFFGPGTRLTVL.

The chain links TRBV29-1 to TRBJ1-1; D gene uncertain. V was pared by 4 bases and J by 5 bases, with 8 bases between. There are 11 residues in the CDR3. From germline, CDR1 is SQVTM and CDR2 ANQGSEA. The CDR3 spells CSVARRTEAFF. CDR3 nucleotide sequence: TGCAGCGTTGCGCGGAGGACTGAAGCTTTCTTT.

The chain carries TRBV28 and TRBJ1-2; 8 nucleotides align to TRBD1. After removal of 5 bases from V and 2 bases from J, the junction contained 7 bases not matched to a gene. Germline assignment: CDR1 MDHEN and CDR2 SYDVKM. CDR3 length equals 15 residues. CDR3 nucleotide sequence: TGTGCCAGCAGTCCTACAGGGGGGGAAAACTATGGCTACACCTTC. Translating gives CASSPTGGENYGYTF.

The chain has TRBV7-2 and TRBJ2-7; D unclear. Germline CDR1 is SGHTA and CDR2 is FQGNSA. The CDR3 extends over 13 amino acids. V shed 1 base and J shed 3 bases, with 7 bases lying between them. CDR3 in amino acids: CASSLEPVYEQYF. The DNA of the CDR3 is TGTGCCAGCAGCTTAGAACCCGTCTACGAGCAGTACTTC.